The present T cell receptor beta chain was sequenced within a study of T cell responses to AZD1222 COVID-19 vaccine. Study observations and caveats: CD4 TCRs linked to vaccination spanned spike, dominating at 160-218 and 743-854. Only a handful of individuals given AZD1222 were seropositive at baseline. Scientists sampled the repertoires only once the peak T cell response had passed.

As for this clone: Its antigen is not identified.

The assay was immunoSEQ multiplex PCR, and TCRdb's table has in-frame clones only and misses some. There are 97,000 or so clones in the sample; approximately 88% occur only once, and approximately 15% lies in the top ten. CDR1 and CDR2 from the germline V gene are DFQATT and SNEGSKA (reference sequence). The CDR3 is made up of 14 amino acids. V lost 3 bases, J lost 7 bases, and 15 bases lay in between. This clonotype was obtained from an adult in good health. The sequencing used peripheral blood, collected on day 0 of AZD1222 vaccination. This sequence joins TRBV20-1 and TRBJ2-2; a weak D match, TRBD2 (6 bases). The CDR3 DNA reads TGCAGTGCTAGTAGTCCGGGAGTCGGCGGGGAGCTGTTTTTT. Its translation is CSASSPGVGGELFF.